The following is a T cell receptor (beta chain) sequence with its context. This receptor's antigen is unknown. From each donor, an approximately 2.5 ml peripheral blood sample was collected into PAXgene tubes and stored at -80 degrees C. Without any T cell sorting, total RNA was extracted from whole blood using the PAXgene blood miRNA kit on an automated QIAcube. Peripheral blood from monozygotic twin pairs concordant or discordant for inflammatory bowel disease was subjected to deep TCRalpha and TCRbeta repertoire profiling with unique molecular barcoding. Smoking habits were recorded for all twin pairs, and each individual was classified as a current, former or never smoker. The germline V gene (reference sequence) sets CDR1 to PRHDT and CDR2 to FYEKMQ. The CDR3 starts with the cysteine, ends with the phenylalanine, and has 15 residues. The DNA sequence is not available. This entry is derived from a study of monozygotic twins with inflammatory bowel disease (dated by TCRdb to about 2019). About the full investigation: The complete study included about 28 monozygotic twin pairs: 19 IBD-discordant Danish pairs and nine German pairs, of which four were IBD-concordant and five were IBD-discordant. The search for disease-associated traits relied mainly on comparing, within discordant pairs, IBD patients with their genetically identical healthy co-twins. Each individual had, on average, about 151 000 unique TCRalpha sequences and 181 000 unique TCRbeta sequences available for analysis.

Receptor amplification or capture employed 5' RACE. Preparation of each TCR library used 3,000 to 3,500 ng of total RNA. For each sample, cDNA was synthesized in eight separate reactions using SMARTScribe reverse transcriptase. During cDNA synthesis, unique molecular identifiers containing a 6-nucleotide sample barcode were introduced by template switching. Amplification of TCRalpha and TCRbeta cDNA involved two nested PCRs of approximately 17 and 9 cycles, and each PCR was followed by bead purification. Before amplification, cDNA was treated with uracil DNA-glycosylase and purified using the QIAquick PCR purification kit. The second PCR added Illumina TruSeq-compatible adapters along with sample-specific barcodes. TapeStation and Qubit were used to check library quality and concentration, and roughly 4.8 ng of each library went into the pool. Sequencing of pooled libraries was carried out on an Illumina HiSeq2500 single-index Rapid Run using 2 x 100 bp reads and custom sequencing primers. The paper's processing steps were these. PCR and sequencing errors were corrected by UMI-based consensus assembly using MiGEC version 1.2.6. V(D)J alignment, clonotype assembly and CDR3 extraction were performed with MiXCR version 2.1.1. To normalise gene usage, clonotype sharing and MAIT/NKT TCR abundance, the analysis used the top 1000, 10 000 and 20 000 clonotypes per sample. After downsampling to 27 000 UMIs, diversity was calculated as the inverse Simpson index using the vegan R package. Paired Mann-Whitney U tests were applied to discordant twin pairs, with Benjamini-Hochberg correction for multiple testing. After TCRdb reprocessed the reads, each CDR3 protein sequence was kept as one row, without DNA. V and J calls and clone size were set by TCRdb, not the authors. This sample's clone table shows hundreds of thousands of distinct CDR3 sequences. The ten largest clones represent roughly 5.3% of the sample.

On the study overall, not on this receptor specifically: No single strong signal or clonotype linked to IBD turned up in the results, so the idea that one exists was not supported. Measured by the inverse Simpson index, TCRbeta repertoire diversity was lower in IBD patients than in their healthy co-twins. Background noise and inter-individual variability may have been introduced into the repertoires by the differing immunosuppressive treatments among patients. Repertoire similarity did not differ between concordant and discordant twins, possibly due to limited statistical power. Distinction between different T cell subtypes could not be achieved in the analysis. Compared with healthy twins, IBD patients had fewer clonotypes in common with other individuals, a difference most pronounced in patients showing signs of disease activity.

The chain links TRBV13 with TRBJ1-1; TCRdb reports TRBD1, a call that lacks DNA to check it against. The source material was blood. This clonotype was obtained from a human donor with ulcerative colitis or Crohn's disease, or a healthy co-twin of an affected twin (not recorded which). The CDR3 is CASSAQTALNTEAFF. When the CDR3 is completed using the reference TRBV13 and TRBJ1-1 genes on either side, the full variable domain is AAGVIQSPRHLIKEKRETATLKCYPIPRHDTVYWYQQGPGQDPQFLISFYEKMQSDKGSIPDRFSAQQFSDYHSELNMSSLELGDSALYFCASSAQTALNTEAFFGQGTRLTVV.